This is a list of T cell receptor beta chains from one sample in a study of T cell changes during pregnancy in multiple sclerosis. TCRdb's copy holds only in-frame clones and misses some; the assay was immunoSEQ multiplex PCR. The sample contains about 79,000 clones, around nine tenths of which appear only once. This specimen consisted of CD4+ T cells from peripheral blood mononuclear cells, obtained in the second trimester of pregnancy. The source is a female donor with multiple sclerosis, enrolled in a pregnancy study. Both conserved end residues are part of each CDR3. D genes are given only for firm matches. A clone size is listed for some rows: how often the clone was seen (once, few, many), or a class if it is expanded.

abundance: -
j_gene: TRBJ2-6
d_gene: TRBD1
v_gene: TRBV7-6
CDR3aa: CASSPEPGQRGSGANVLTF
CDR3nt: TGTGCCAGCAGCCCGGAACCGGGACAGCGAGGCTCTGGGGCCAACGTCCTGACTTTC

abundance: once
j_gene: TRBJ2-2
d_gene: -
v_gene: TRBV19
CDR3aa: CASSIGGLTGELFF
CDR3nt: TGTGCCAGTAGTATCGGAGGTCTTACCGGGGAGCTGTTTTTT

abundance: -
j_gene: TRBJ2-2
d_gene: -
v_gene: TRBV19
CDR3aa: CASSIDPGVPRELFF
CDR3nt: TGTGCCAGTAGTATAGATCCAGGGGTTCCCAGGGAGCTGTTTTTT

abundance: -
j_gene: TRBJ2-7
d_gene: TRBD2
v_gene: TRBV2
CDR3aa: CASRLAGASYEQYF
CDR3nt: TGTGCCAGCAGACTAGCGGGGGCCTCTTACGAGCAGTACTTC

abundance: -
j_gene: TRBJ2-7
d_gene: -
v_gene: TRBV18
CDR3aa: CASSPIERGEQYF
CDR3nt: TGTGCCAGCTCACCGATCGAGCGAGGCGAGCAGTACTTC

abundance: -
j_gene: TRBJ1-1
d_gene: -
v_gene: TRBV19
CDR3aa: CASKVDSMNTEAFF
CDR3nt: TGTGCCAGTAAGGTGGACAGCATGAACACTGAAGCTTTCTTT

abundance: -
j_gene: TRBJ1-1
d_gene: TRBD1
v_gene: TRBV25-1
CDR3aa: CASSRGQGNFAEAFF
CDR3nt: TGTGCCAGCAGTCGAGGACAGGGGAATTTCGCTGAAGCTTTCTTT

abundance: -
j_gene: TRBJ1-1
d_gene: -
v_gene: TRBV5-4
CDR3aa: CASSPGSPKDTEAFF
CDR3nt: TGTGCCAGCAGCCCGGGGAGCCCAAAGGACACTGAAGCTTTCTTT

abundance: -
j_gene: TRBJ1-5
d_gene: -
v_gene: TRBV15
CDR3aa: CATSRDPPEPQHF
CDR3nt: TGTGCCACCAGCAGAGATCCTCCCGAGCCCCAGCATTTT

abundance: once
j_gene: TRBJ2-3
d_gene: -
v_gene: TRBV29-1
CDR3aa: CSVEGEGTDTQYF
CDR3nt: TGCAGCGTTGAAGGGGAGGGCACAGATACGCAGTATTTT

abundance: -
j_gene: TRBJ1-2
d_gene: TRBD1
v_gene: TRBV5-1
CDR3aa: CASSLDRGHSALYGYTF
CDR3nt: TGCGCCAGCAGCTTGGACAGGGGGCATTCAGCCCTCTATGGCTACACCTTC

abundance: -
j_gene: TRBJ2-4
d_gene: TRBD1
v_gene: TRBV7-2
CDR3aa: CASSLTGGLLGLAKNIQYF
CDR3nt: TGTGCCAGCAGCCTTACAGGGGGCCTACTGGGACTAGCCAAAAACATTCAGTACTTC

abundance: -
j_gene: TRBJ2-6
d_gene: -
v_gene: TRBV28
CDR3aa: CASSFELGANVLTF
CDR3nt: TGTGCCAGCAGTTTTGAGTTAGGGGCCAACGTCCTGACTTTC

abundance: few
j_gene: TRBJ2-6
d_gene: TRBD1
v_gene: TRBV18
CDR3aa: CASSPPGQGLGANVLTF
CDR3nt: TGTGCCAGCTCACCCCCCGGACAGGGATTAGGGGCCAACGTCCTGACTTTC

abundance: -
j_gene: TRBJ2-7
d_gene: -
v_gene: TRBV28
CDR3aa: CASSLYAFGQYF
CDR3nt: TGTGCCAGCAGTTTGTACGCTTTCGGGCAGTACTTC

abundance: -
j_gene: TRBJ2-7
d_gene: -
v_gene: TRBV30
CDR3aa: CAWSVAGGIYEQYF
CDR3nt: TGTGCCTGGAGTGTAGCAGGGGGGATCTACGAGCAGTACTTC

abundance: -
j_gene: TRBJ1-4
d_gene: TRBD1
v_gene: TRBV10-2
CDR3aa: CASSVQGLDEKLFF
CDR3nt: TGCGCCAGCAGTGTACAGGGGTTGGATGAAAAACTGTTTTTT

abundance: once
j_gene: TRBJ1-1
d_gene: TRBD1
v_gene: TRBV6-1
CDR3aa: CASSSTGVKGEAFF
CDR3nt: TGTGCCAGCAGTTCGACAGGGGTAAAGGGTGAAGCTTTCTTT

abundance: -
j_gene: TRBJ1-2
d_gene: TRBD1
v_gene: TRBV29-1
CDR3aa: CSAPTDRGRNYGYTF
CDR3nt: TGCAGCGCCCCAACGGACAGGGGGCGAAACTATGGCTACACCTTC

abundance: -
j_gene: TRBJ2-3
d_gene: TRBD1
v_gene: TRBV10-3
CDR3aa: CAISDGTAFTQYF
CDR3nt: TGTGCCATCAGTGACGGGACAGCATTTACGCAGTATTTT

abundance: -
j_gene: TRBJ2-2
d_gene: TRBD2
v_gene: TRBV5-1
CDR3aa: CASSTTSGGYTGELFF
CDR3nt: TGCGCCAGCAGCACGACTAGCGGGGGGTACACCGGGGAGCTGTTTTTT

abundance: -
j_gene: TRBJ1-6
d_gene: -
v_gene: TRBV14
CDR3aa: CASSQFSGPFSYNSPLHF
CDR3nt: TGTGCCAGCAGCCAATTCTCAGGGCCGTTCTCCTATAATTCACCCCTCCACTTT

abundance: -
j_gene: TRBJ1-1
d_gene: -
v_gene: TRBV27
CDR3aa: CASSLWRENTEAFF
CDR3nt: TGTGCCAGCAGTTTATGGAGGGAAAACACTGAAGCTTTCTTT

abundance: once
j_gene: TRBJ2-5
d_gene: -
v_gene: TRBV21-1
CDR3aa: CASTNRLAGPREEETQYF
CDR3nt: TGTGCCAGCACTAATCGACTAGCGGGACCCCGGGAGGAGGAGACCCAGTACTTC

abundance: -
j_gene: TRBJ1-2
d_gene: TRBD1
v_gene: TRBV4-3
CDR3aa: CASSQDSQGGNYGYTF
CDR3nt: TGCGCCAGCAGCCAAGACTCGCAGGGGGGTAACTATGGCTACACCTTC

abundance: once
j_gene: TRBJ2-7
d_gene: TRBD1
v_gene: TRBV5-1
CDR3aa: CASSSQQGPGEQYF
CDR3nt: TGCGCCAGCAGCTCCCAACAGGGGCCTGGGGAGCAGTACTTC

abundance: -
j_gene: TRBJ2-1
d_gene: TRBD2
v_gene: TRBV2
CDR3aa: CASGLGRLAGDNEQFF
CDR3nt: TGTGCCAGCGGCCTGGGGAGACTAGCGGGAGACAATGAGCAGTTCTTC

abundance: -
j_gene: TRBJ1-1
d_gene: -
v_gene: TRBV7-2
CDR3aa: CASSLILPDRRGTEAFF
CDR3nt: TGTGCCAGCAGCTTAATCCTCCCTGACAGGCGGGGGACTGAAGCTTTCTTT

abundance: -
j_gene: TRBJ2-7
d_gene: -
v_gene: TRBV6-1
CDR3aa: CASSEQIWYEQYF
CDR3nt: TGTGCCAGCAGTGAACAGATTTGGTACGAGCAGTACTTC

abundance: -
j_gene: TRBJ1-5
d_gene: -
v_gene: TRBV7-2
CDR3aa: CASSLRTRYGNQPQHF
CDR3nt: TGTGCCAGCAGTCTACGGACACGTTATGGCAATCAGCCCCAGCATTTT

abundance: -
j_gene: TRBJ2-2
d_gene: TRBD2
v_gene: TRBV5-1
CDR3aa: CASSYRLAGGPGELFF
CDR3nt: TGCGCCAGCAGCTACAGACTAGCGGGAGGCCCCGGGGAGCTGTTTTTT

abundance: -
j_gene: TRBJ2-3
d_gene: -
v_gene: TRBV27
CDR3aa: CASSSLLTDTQYF
CDR3nt: TGTGCCAGCAGTTCCCTCCTCACAGATACGCAGTATTTT

abundance: once
j_gene: TRBJ2-7
d_gene: TRBD2
v_gene: TRBV28
CDR3aa: CASTGLATYEQYF
CDR3nt: TGTGCCAGCACTGGACTAGCGACTTACGAGCAGTACTTC

abundance: -
j_gene: TRBJ2-2
d_gene: TRBD1
v_gene: TRBV28
CDR3aa: CASTSQGANTGELFF
CDR3nt: TGTGCCAGCACCTCACAGGGGGCGAACACCGGGGAGCTGTTTTTT

abundance: -
j_gene: TRBJ1-5
d_gene: TRBD1
v_gene: TRBV5-8
CDR3aa: CASSRTGRGGNQPQHF
CDR3nt: TGTGCCAGCAGCCGGACAGGGAGGGGTGGCAATCAGCCCCAGCATTTT

abundance: -
j_gene: TRBJ2-1
d_gene: -
v_gene: TRBV6-5
CDR3aa: CASRVRGSSYNEQFF
CDR3nt: TGTGCCAGCAGGGTGCGGGGCAGCTCCTACAATGAGCAGTTCTTC

abundance: -
j_gene: TRBJ2-3
d_gene: TRBD1
v_gene: TRBV19
CDR3aa: CASSIGQGGSTDTQYF
CDR3nt: TGTGCCAGTAGTATCGGACAGGGTGGGAGCACAGATACGCAGTATTTT

abundance: once
j_gene: TRBJ1-6
d_gene: -
v_gene: TRBV27
CDR3aa: CASSLRGGPNSPLHF
CDR3nt: TGTGCCAGCAGTCTCCGGGGGGGGCCTAATTCACCCCTCCACTTT

abundance: -
j_gene: TRBJ2-7
d_gene: TRBD1
v_gene: TRBV7-2
CDR3aa: CASSYYDRDEQYF
CDR3nt: TGTGCCAGCAGCTACTACGACAGGGACGAGCAGTACTTC

abundance: -
j_gene: TRBJ1-5
d_gene: -
v_gene: TRBV6-5
CDR3aa: CASRPGMGNQPQHF
CDR3nt: TGTGCCAGCAGACCAGGGATGGGCAATCAGCCCCAGCATTTT

abundance: -
j_gene: TRBJ2-3
d_gene: TRBD2
v_gene: TRBV7-3
CDR3aa: CASSPKRGGYTDTQYF
CDR3nt: TGTGCCAGCAGCCCCAAGCGGGGGGGGTACACAGATACGCAGTATTTT

abundance: -
j_gene: TRBJ1-3
d_gene: -
v_gene: TRBV6-5
CDR3aa: CASGSGGNTIYF
CDR3nt: TGTGCCAGCGGATCGGGAGGAAACACCATATATTTT

abundance: -
j_gene: TRBJ2-7
d_gene: TRBD1
v_gene: TRBV19
CDR3aa: CASSLRDRTYEQYF
CDR3nt: TGTGCCAGTAGTTTACGGGACAGGACCTACGAGCAGTACTTC

abundance: -
j_gene: TRBJ1-1
d_gene: -
v_gene: TRBV7-2
CDR3aa: CASSLALPEAFF
CDR3nt: TGTGCCAGCAGCTTAGCCCTTCCGGAAGCTTTCTTT

abundance: -
j_gene: TRBJ2-1
d_gene: TRBD2
v_gene: TRBV19
CDR3aa: CASSRPLIAGSYNEQFF
CDR3nt: TGTGCCAGTAGTAGGCCACTAATAGCGGGCTCCTACAATGAGCAGTTCTTC

abundance: -
j_gene: TRBJ2-3
d_gene: -
v_gene: TRBV28
CDR3aa: CATRRGFGDTQYF
CDR3nt: TGTGCCACCAGGCGCGGGTTTGGAGATACGCAGTATTTT

abundance: once
j_gene: TRBJ1-5
d_gene: -
v_gene: TRBV19
CDR3aa: CASRTMQDSRNQPQHF
CDR3nt: TGTGCCAGTAGAACGATGCAGGACAGCCGCAATCAGCCCCAGCATTTT